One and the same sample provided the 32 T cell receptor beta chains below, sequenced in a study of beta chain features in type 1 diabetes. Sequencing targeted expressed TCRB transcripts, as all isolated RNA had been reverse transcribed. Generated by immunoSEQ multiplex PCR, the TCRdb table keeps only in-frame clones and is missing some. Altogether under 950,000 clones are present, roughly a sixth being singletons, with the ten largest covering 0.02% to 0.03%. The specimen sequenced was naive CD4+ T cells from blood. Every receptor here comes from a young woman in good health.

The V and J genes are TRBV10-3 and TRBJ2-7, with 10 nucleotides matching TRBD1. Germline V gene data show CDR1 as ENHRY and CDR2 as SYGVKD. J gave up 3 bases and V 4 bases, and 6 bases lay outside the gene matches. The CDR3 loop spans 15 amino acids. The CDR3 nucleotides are TGTGCCATCAGTGGGAGGACAGGGGGAGACTACGAGCAGTACTTC. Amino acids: CAISGRTGGDYEQYF.

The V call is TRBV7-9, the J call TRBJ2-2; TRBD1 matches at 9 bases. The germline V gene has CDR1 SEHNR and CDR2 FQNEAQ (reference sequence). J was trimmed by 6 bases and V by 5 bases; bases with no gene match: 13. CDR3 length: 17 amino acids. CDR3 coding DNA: TGTGCCAGCAGCCCTCTTGGACAGGGGATCGTTTCCGGGGAGCTGTTTTTT. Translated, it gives CASSPLGQGIVSGELFF.

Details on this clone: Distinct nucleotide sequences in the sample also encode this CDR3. The CDR3 reads CASSSRGDTQYF. Written as DNA, the CDR3 is TGTGCCAGCAGCTCACGAGGGGATACGCAGTATTTT. The rearrangement joins TRBV7-2 to TRBJ2-3, with D maybe TRBD2 (5 bases). The V gene lost 4 bases and the J gene lost 6 bases, with 8 bases spanning the gap. In germline, CDR1 is SGHTA, CDR2 FQGNSA. CDR3 size: 12 residues.

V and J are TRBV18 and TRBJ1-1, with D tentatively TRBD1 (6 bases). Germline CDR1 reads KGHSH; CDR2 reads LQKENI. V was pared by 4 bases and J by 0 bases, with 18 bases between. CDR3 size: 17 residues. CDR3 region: CASSLFQRQELNTEAFF. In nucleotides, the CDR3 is TGTGCCAGCTCACTCTTTCAACGACAGGAGCTGAACACTGAAGCTTTCTTT.

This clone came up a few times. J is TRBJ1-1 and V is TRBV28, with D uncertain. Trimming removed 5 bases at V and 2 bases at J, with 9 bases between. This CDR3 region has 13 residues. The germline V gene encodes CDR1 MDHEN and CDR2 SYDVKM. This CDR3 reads CASSADGNTEAFF. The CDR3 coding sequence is TGTGCCAGCAGTGCCGACGGTAACACTGAAGCTTTCTTT.

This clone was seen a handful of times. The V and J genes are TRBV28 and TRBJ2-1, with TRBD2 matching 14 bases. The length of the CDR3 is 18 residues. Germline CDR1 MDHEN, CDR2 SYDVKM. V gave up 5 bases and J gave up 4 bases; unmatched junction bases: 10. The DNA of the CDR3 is TGTGCCAGCAGTGATCCCGGGACTAGCGGGAGTTGGTACAATGAGCAGTTCTTC. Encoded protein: CASSDPGTSGSWYNEQFF. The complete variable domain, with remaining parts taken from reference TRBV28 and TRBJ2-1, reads DVKVTQSSRYLVKRTGEKVFLECVQDMDHENMFWYRQDPGLGLRLIYFSYDVKMKEKGDIPEGYSVSREKKERFSLILESASTNQTSMYLCASSDPGTSGSWYNEQFFGPGTRLTVL.

The CDR3 nucleotides read TGTGCCAGCAGCTTAGGAGGCAGTACCTACGAGCAGTACTTC. As protein: CASSLGGSTYEQYF. This chain connects TRBV7-6 to TRBJ2-7; D unclear. Germline V lookup: CDR1 SGHVS, CDR2 FNYEAQ. Trimming removed 1 base at V and 2 bases at J, with 9 bases between. The CDR3 extends over 14 amino acids.

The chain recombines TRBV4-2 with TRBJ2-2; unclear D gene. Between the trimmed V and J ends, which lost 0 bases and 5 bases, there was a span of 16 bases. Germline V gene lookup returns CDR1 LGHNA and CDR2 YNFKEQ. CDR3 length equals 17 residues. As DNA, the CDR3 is TGTGCCAGCAGCCAAGATGGCCGAGGTAGGCGTACCGGGGAGCTGTTTTTT. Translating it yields CASSQDGRGRRTGELFF.

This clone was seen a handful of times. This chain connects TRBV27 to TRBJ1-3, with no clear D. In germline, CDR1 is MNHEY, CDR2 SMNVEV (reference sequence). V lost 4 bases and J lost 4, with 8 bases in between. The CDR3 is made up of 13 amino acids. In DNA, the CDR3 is TGTGCCAGCAGTTACGGCTTCGGAAACACCATATATTTT. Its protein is CASSYGFGNTIYF.

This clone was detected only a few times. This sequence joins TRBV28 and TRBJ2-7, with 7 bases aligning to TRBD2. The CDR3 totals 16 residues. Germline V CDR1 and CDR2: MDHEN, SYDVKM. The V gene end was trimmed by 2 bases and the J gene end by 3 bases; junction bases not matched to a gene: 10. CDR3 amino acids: CASSLTSERDLYEQYF. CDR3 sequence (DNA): TGTGCCAGCAGTTTAACTTCCGAGCGGGACCTCTACGAGCAGTACTTC.

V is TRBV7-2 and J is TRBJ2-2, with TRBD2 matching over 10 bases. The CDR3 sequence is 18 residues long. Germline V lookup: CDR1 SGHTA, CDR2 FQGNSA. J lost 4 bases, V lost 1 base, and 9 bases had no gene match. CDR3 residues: CASSLDASGSSFTGELFF. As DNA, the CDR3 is TGTGCCAGCAGCTTAGACGCTAGCGGGAGTTCTTTCACCGGGGAGCTGTTTTTT.

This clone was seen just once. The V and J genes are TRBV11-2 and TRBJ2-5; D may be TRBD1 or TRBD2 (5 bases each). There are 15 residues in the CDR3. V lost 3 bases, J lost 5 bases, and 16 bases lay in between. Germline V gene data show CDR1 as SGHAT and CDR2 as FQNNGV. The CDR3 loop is CASSLGPTSGETQYF. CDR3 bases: TGTGCCAGCAGCTTGGGACCTACCTCGGGGGAGACCCAGTACTTC.

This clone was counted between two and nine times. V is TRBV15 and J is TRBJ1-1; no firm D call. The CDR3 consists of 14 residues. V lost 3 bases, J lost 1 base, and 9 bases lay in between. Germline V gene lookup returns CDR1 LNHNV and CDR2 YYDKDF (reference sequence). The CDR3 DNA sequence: TGTGCCACCAGCAGCGACATACAGAACACTGAAGCTTTCTTT. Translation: CATSSDIQNTEAFF.

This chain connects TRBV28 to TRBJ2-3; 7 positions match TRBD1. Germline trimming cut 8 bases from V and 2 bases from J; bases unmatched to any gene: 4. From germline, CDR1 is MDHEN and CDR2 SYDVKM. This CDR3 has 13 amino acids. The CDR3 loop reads CASGQANTDTQYF. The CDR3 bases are TGTGCCAGCGGACAGGCAAACACAGATACGCAGTATTTT.

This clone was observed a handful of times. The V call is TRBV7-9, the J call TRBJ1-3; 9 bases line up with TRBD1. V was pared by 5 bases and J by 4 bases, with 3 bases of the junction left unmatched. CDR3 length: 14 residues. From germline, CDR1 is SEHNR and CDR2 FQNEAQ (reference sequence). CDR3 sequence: CASSQQGAGNTIYF. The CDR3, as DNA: TGTGCCAGCAGCCAACAGGGGGCCGGAAACACCATATATTTT.

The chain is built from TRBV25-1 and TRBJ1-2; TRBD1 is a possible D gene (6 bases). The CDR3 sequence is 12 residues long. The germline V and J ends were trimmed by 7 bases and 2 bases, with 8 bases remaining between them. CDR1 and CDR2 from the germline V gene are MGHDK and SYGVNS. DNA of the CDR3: TGTGCCAGCATGGGACAAAACTATGGCTACACCTTC. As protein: CASMGQNYGYTF.

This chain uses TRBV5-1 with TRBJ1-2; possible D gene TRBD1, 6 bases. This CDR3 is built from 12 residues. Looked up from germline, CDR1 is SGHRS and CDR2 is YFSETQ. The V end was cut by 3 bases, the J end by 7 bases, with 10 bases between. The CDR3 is CASSWAGAGYTF. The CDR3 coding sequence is TGCGCCAGCAGCTGGGCAGGGGCTGGCTACACCTTC. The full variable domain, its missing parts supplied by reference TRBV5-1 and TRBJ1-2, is KAGVTQTPRYLIKTRGQQVTLSCSPISGHRSVSWYQQTPGQGLQFLFEYFSETQRNKGNFPGRFSGRQFSNSRSEMNVSTLELGDSALYLCASSWAGAGYTFGSGTRLTVV.

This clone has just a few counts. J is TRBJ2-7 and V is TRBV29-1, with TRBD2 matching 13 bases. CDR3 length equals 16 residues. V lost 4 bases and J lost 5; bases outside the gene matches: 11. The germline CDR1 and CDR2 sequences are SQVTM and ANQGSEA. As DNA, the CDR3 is TGCAGCGTTGGCCGCAGGACTAGCGGGAGAACTAACGAGCAGTACTTC. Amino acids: CSVGRRTSGRTNEQYF.

The DNA for the CDR3 is TGTGCCAGCAGCCGGGACAGGGTAAGGAAGGTGTGCGACCACGAAGAAGCTTTCTTT. Translating gives CASSRDRVRKVCDHEEAFF. This rearrangement joins TRBV21-1 to TRBJ1-1; TRBD1 is taken as the D call from the table, unchecked against the DNA. TRBV21-1 is tagged as a pseudogene. This CDR3 comprises 19 residues.

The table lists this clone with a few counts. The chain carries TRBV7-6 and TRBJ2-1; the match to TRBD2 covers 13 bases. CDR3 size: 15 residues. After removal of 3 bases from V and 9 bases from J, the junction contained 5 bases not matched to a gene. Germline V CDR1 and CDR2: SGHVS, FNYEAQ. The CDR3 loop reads CASSFRLAGGSEQFF. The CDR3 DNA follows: TGTGCCAGCAGCTTCCGACTAGCGGGAGGAAGTGAGCAGTTCTTC.

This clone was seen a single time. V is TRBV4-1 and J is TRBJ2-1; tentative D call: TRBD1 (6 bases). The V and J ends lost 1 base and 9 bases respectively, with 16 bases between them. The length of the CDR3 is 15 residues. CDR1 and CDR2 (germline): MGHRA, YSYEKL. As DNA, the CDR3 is TGCGCCAGCAGCCAAGGCATAATCCGAGGGGGTGAGCAGTTCTTC. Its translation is CASSQGIIRGGEQFF.

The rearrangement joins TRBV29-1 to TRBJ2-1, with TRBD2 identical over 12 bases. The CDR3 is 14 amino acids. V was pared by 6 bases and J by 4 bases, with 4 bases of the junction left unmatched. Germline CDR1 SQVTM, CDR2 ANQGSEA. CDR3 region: CSVGLAGPYNEQFF. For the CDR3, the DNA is TGCAGCGTCGGACTAGCGGGACCTTACAATGAGCAGTTCTTC.

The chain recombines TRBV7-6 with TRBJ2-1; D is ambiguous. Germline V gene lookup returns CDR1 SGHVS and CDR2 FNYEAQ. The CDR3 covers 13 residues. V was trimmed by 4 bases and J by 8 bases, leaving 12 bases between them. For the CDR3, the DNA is TGTGCCAGCAGCTCTATCAAGGCGTATGAGCAGTTCTTC. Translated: CASSSIKAYEQFF.

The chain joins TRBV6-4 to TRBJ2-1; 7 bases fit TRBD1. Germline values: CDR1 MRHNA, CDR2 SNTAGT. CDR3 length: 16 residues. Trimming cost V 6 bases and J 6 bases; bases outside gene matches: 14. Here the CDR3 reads CASSPRQGTGGNEQFF. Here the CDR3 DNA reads TGTGCCAGCAGCCCCCGACAGGGAACGGGTGGCAATGAGCAGTTCTTC.

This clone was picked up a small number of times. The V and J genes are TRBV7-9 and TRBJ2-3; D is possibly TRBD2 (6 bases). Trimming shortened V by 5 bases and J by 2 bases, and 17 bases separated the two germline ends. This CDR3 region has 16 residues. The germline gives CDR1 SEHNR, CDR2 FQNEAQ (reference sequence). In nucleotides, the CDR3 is TGTGCCAGCAGCGCCCGTATGGCTAGCGCCACAGATACGCAGTATTTT. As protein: CASSARMASATDTQYF.

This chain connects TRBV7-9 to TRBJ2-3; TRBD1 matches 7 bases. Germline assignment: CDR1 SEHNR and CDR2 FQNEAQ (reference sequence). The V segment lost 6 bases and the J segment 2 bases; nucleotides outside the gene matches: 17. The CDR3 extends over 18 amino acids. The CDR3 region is CASRTKTARDRNTDTQYF. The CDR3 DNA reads TGTGCCAGCAGAACGAAAACTGCCCGGGACAGAAACACAGATACGCAGTATTTT.

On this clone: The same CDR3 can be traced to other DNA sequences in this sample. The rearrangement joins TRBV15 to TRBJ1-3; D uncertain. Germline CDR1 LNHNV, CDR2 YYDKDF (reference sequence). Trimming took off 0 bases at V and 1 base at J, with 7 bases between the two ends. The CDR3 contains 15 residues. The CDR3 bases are TGTGCCACCAGCAGAGATCGGGGTTCTGGAAACACCATATATTTT. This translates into CATSRDRGSGNTIYF.

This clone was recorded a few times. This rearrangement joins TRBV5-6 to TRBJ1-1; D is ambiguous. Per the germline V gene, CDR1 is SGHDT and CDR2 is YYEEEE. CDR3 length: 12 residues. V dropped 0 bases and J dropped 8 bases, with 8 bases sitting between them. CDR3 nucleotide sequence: TGTGCCAGCAGCTTGGCCGCACTGGAAGCTTTCTTT. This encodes CASSLAALEAFF.

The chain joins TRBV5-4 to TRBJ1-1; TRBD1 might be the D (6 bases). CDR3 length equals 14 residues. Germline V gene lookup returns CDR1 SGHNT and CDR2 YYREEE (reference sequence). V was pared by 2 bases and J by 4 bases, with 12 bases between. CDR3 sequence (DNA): TGTGCCAGCAGCTTTACTACAGGGAGCACTGAAGCTTTCTTT. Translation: CASSFTTGSTEAFF.

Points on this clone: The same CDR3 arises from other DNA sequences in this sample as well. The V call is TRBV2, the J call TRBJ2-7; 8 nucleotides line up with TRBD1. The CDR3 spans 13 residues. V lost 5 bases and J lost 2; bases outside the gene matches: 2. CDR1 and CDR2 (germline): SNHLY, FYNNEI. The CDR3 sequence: CASSTGGPYEQYF. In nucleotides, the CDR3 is TGTGCCAGCAGTACAGGGGGTCCCTACGAGCAGTACTTC.

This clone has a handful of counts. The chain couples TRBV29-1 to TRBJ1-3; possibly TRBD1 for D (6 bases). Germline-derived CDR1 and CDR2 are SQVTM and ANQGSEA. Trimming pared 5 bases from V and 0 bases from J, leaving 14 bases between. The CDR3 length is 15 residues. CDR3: CSVKKGGASGNTIYF. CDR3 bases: TGCAGCGTTAAGAAGGGGGGAGCCTCTGGAAACACCATATATTTT. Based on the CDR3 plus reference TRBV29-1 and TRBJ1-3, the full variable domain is SAVISQKPSRDICQRGTSLTIQCQVDSQVTMMFWYRQQPGQSLTLIATANQGSEATYESGFVIDKFPISRPNLTFSTLTVSNMSPEDSSIYLCSVKKGGASGNTIYFGEGSWLTVV.

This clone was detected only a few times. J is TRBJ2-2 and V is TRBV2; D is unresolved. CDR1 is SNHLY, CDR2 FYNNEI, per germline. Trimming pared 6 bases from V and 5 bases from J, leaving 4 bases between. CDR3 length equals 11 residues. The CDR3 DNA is TGTGCCAGCAGACTTACCGGGGAGCTGTTTTTT. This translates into CASRLTGELFF.